These T cell receptor beta chains were read from a single sample in a study of early T cells in non-severe SARS-CoV-2 infection. In TCRdb, the 5' RACE reads were re-called with MiXCR into one record per CDR3 protein. The sample holds about 63,000 distinct CDR3 sequences; 13% are singletons and the top ten take about 4.3%. The sequencing sample was made of whole blood. The source of these receptors is an adult who was a healthcare worker with PCR-confirmed SARS-CoV-2 infection or an uninfected control (not recorded which). The CDR3 runs from the conserved cysteine through the conserved F or W. A D gene is named only where the DNA matches it firmly. Only part of the rows carry a size: once, few, many, or a class if the clone is expanded.

d_call,clone_size,j_call,v_call,cdr3_aa,cdr3_nt
-,few,TRBJ2-5,TRBV3-1,CASSPEARFGTQYF,TGTGCCAGCAGCCCCGAGGCTCGGTTTGGGACCCAGTACTTC
-,-,TRBJ1-6,TRBV11-2,CASSLTDHNSPLHF,TGTGCCAGCAGCCTGACCGACCATAATTCACCCCTCCACTTT
-,many,TRBJ1-2,TRBV6-5,CATGRSGYGYTF,TGTGCCACCGGGAGGTCAGGCTATGGCTACACCTTC
TRBD1,many,TRBJ2-5,TRBV18,CASSQTRTGGEETQYF,TGTGCCAGCTCTCAAACCAGGACAGGGGGCGAAGAGACCCAGTACTTC
-,-,TRBJ1-2,TRBV5-5,CASSDQTSMANTF,TGTGCCAGCAGCGACCAAACATCTATGGCTAACACCTTC
-,many,TRBJ1-4,TRBV4-1,CASSQDWGLGEKLFF,TGCGCCAGCAGCCAAGATTGGGGGCTTGGAGAAAAACTGTTTTTT
TRBD2,few,TRBJ2-7,TRBV29-1,CSVSPGTSGVNYEQYF,TGCAGCGTTTCGCCCGGGACTAGCGGGGTGAACTACGAGCAGTACTTC
TRBD1,few,TRBJ1-1,TRBV11-2,CASSQGAPEAFF,TGTGCCAGCTCCCAGGGGGCCCCTGAAGCTTTCTTT
-,many,TRBJ2-5,TRBV29-1,CSVEDWTPRQETQYF,TGCAGCGTTGAAGATTGGACACCTAGGCAAGAGACCCAGTACTTC
-,many,TRBJ1-6,TRBV20-1,CSVSSSYNSPLHF,TGCAGTGTCTCGAGCTCCTATAATTCACCCCTCCACTTT
TRBD2,few,TRBJ2-5,TRBV20-1,CSARDMASGGEETQYF,TGCAGTGCTAGAGATATGGCTAGCGGGGGGGAAGAGACCCAGTACTTC
TRBD2,few,TRBJ2-3,TRBV12-3/TRBV12-4,CASSLSGGTDTQYF,TGTGCCAGCAGTTTATCGGGGGGTACGGATACGCAGTATTTT
TRBD1,-,TRBJ2-1,TRBV4-3,CASSQDPGTGVNNEQFF,TGCGCCAGCAGCCAAGATCCGGGGACAGGGGTTAACAATGAGCAGTTCTTC
TRBD2,many,TRBJ2-7,TRBV19,CASKRGGHSSYEQYF,TGTGCCAGTAAGCGGGGGGGCCACAGCTCCTACGAGCAGTACTTC
TRBD2,-,TRBJ2-5,TRBV19,CASRAGVQETQYF,TGTGCCAGTAGGGCGGGGGTCCAAGAGACCCAGTACTTC
-,-,TRBJ2-4,TRBV7-2,CASSLERGADIQYF,TGTGCCAGCAGCTTAGAACGGGGCGCAGACATTCAGTACTTC
-,-,TRBJ2-1,TRBV3-1,CASRLTQGHEQFF,TGTGCCAGCAGGTTGACTCAGGGCCATGAGCAGTTCTTC